What follows are 20 T cell receptor beta chains derived from one specimen sequenced in a study of shared clonotypes between healthy human individuals. Only in-frame clones appear in the TCRdb table, and some are missing; sequencing was by immunoSEQ multiplex PCR. Of about 1 million clones in the sample, about 75% were seen once. Sequenced: memory CD4+ T cells sorted from blood. Subset of the sample: CD45RA-negative fraction. Receptors originate from a man younger than 35 in good health.

This clone came up a few times. The chain recombines TRBV18 with TRBJ1-5; no firm D call. Per germline, CDR1 KGHSH and CDR2 LQKENI. Trimming stripped 1 base from V and 0 bases from J, with 7 bases between. This CDR3 has 15 amino acids. The CDR3: CASSPLGYSNQPQHF. The CDR3 DNA reads as TGTGCCAGCTCACCACTGGGATATAGCAATCAGCCCCAGCATTTT.

In its sample, this clone was seen once. The chain employs TRBV7-2 and TRBJ2-5, with 11 bases fitting TRBD2. After removal of 6 bases from V and 5 bases from J, the junction contained 11 bases not matched to a gene. CDR1 is SGHTA, CDR2 FQGNSA, per germline. This CDR3 region has 16 residues. CDR3 nucleotides: TGTGCCAGCAGTCGTTCTACTAGCGGGAGTTGGGAGACCCAGTACTTC. Protein product: CASSRSTSGSWETQYF.

The rearrangement links TRBV6-6 to TRBJ2-2; a weak D match, TRBD2 (6 bases). V was clipped by 6 bases and J by 7 bases, with 12 bases between them. In germline, CDR1 is MNHNY, CDR2 SVGAGI (reference sequence). CDR3 length: 13 residues. The CDR3 DNA follows: TGTGCCAGCAGCCCCCTGGGAGGCGGGGAGCTGTTTTTT. This codes for CASSPLGGGELFF.

This clone was counted ten times or more. The chain employs TRBV5-1 and TRBJ1-4; 7 bases line up with TRBD1. The CDR3 has 16 amino acids. Per the germline V gene, CDR1 is SGHRS and CDR2 is YFSETQ. The trim removed 2 bases at V and 7 bases at J, leaving 11 bases unmatched. DNA for the CDR3: TGCGCCAGCAGCTTAAAATCCGGGACAGTTTTTGAAAAACTGTTTTTT. As protein: CASSLKSGTVFEKLFF.

This chain uses TRBV2 with TRBJ2-2; D perhaps matches TRBD1 (6 bases). This CDR3 comprises 14 residues. Looked up from germline, CDR1 is SNHLY and CDR2 is FYNNEI. V dropped 6 bases and J dropped 8 bases, with 16 bases sitting between them. Here the CDR3 reads CASRTPTGRGELFF. The CDR3 nucleotides are TGTGCCAGCAGGACTCCTACAGGGAGAGGGGAGCTGTTTTTT.

This chain uses TRBV6-1 with TRBJ2-1; TRBD2 agrees at 7 bases. V was pared by 6 bases and J by 2 bases, with 4 bases of the junction left unmatched. From germline, CDR1 is MNHNS and CDR2 SASEGT. CDR3 size: 14 residues. The CDR3 sequence: CASSLTSPYNEQFF. The CDR3 coding sequence is TGTGCCAGCAGCTTGACTAGCCCCTACAATGAGCAGTTCTTC.

This clone was detected a few times. This chain connects TRBV19 to TRBJ1-6; D call uncertain. The V gene lost 8 bases and the J gene lost 0 bases, with 17 bases spanning the gap. The germline gives CDR1 LNHDA, CDR2 SQIVND (reference sequence). The CDR3 spans 17 residues. The CDR3 coding sequence is TGTGCCAGTTCCTTGGGGAGCCCGAGCTCCTATAATTCACCCCTCCACTTT. Translation: CASSLGSPSSYNSPLHF.

This clone has just a few counts. V gene TRBV19 combines with J gene TRBJ2-7, with TRBD1 matching over 8 bases. Germline V gene sequence: CDR1 LNHDA, CDR2 SQIVND (reference sequence). The CDR3 length is 17 residues. V was pared by 3 bases and J by 4 bases, with 14 bases of the junction left unmatched. For the CDR3, the DNA is TGTGCCAGTAGTATTACCGGGCCACAGGGGGGAAGGTACGAGCAGTACTTC. This encodes CASSITGPQGGRYEQYF.

V usage is TRBV6-1 and J usage is TRBJ2-3; D may be TRBD1 (6 bases). Germline values: CDR1 MNHNS, CDR2 SASEGT. The CDR3 extends over 15 amino acids. The V and J ends lost 4 bases and 3 bases respectively, with 14 bases between them. CDR3 nucleotide sequence: TGTGCCAGCAGTGCCTACAGGGTTGGGACAGATACGCAGTATTTT. The encoded protein is CASSAYRVGTDTQYF.

The V gene is TRBV9, the J gene TRBJ2-2; the match to TRBD2 covers 7 bases. This CDR3 has 16 amino acids. The junction had 14 bases not matched to a gene; V was cut back by 4 bases and J by 8 bases. The germline V gene encodes CDR1 SGDLS and CDR2 YYNGEE. The CDR3 loop is CASSRMAGEVVGELFF. The CDR3 DNA is TGTGCCAGCAGCCGTATGGCGGGGGAGGTGGTTGGGGAGCTGTTTTTT.

The chain recombines TRBV2 with TRBJ2-2; 7 bases align to TRBD2. V was clipped by 4 bases and J by 4 bases; unmatched bases: 0. This CDR3 comprises 13 residues. Germline CDR1 and CDR2: SNHLY and FYNNEI. CDR3 region: CASSGLATGELFF. Here the CDR3 DNA reads TGTGCCAGCAGTGGACTAGCCACCGGGGAGCTGTTTTTT. The whole variable domain, remainder taken from reference TRBV2 and TRBJ2-2, is EPEVTQTPSHQVTQMGQEVILRCVPISNHLYFYWYRQILGQKVEFLVSFYNNEISEKSEIFDDQFSVERPDGSNFTLKIRSTKLEDSAMYFCASSGLATGELFFGEGSRLTVL.

The chain joins TRBV19 to TRBJ1-3; 7 positions agree with TRBD1. The CDR3 length is 15 residues. CDR1 is LNHDA, CDR2 SQIVND, per germline (reference sequence). The V gene end was trimmed by 3 bases and the J gene end by 4 bases; junction bases not matched to a gene: 6. The CDR3 DNA reads as TGTGCCAGTAGTATTCCCGGGACAGCCGGAAACACCATATATTTT. Translated: CASSIPGTAGNTIYF.

This clone was detected only a few times. The rearrangement joins TRBV9 to TRBJ2-7; 10 positions match TRBD1. Germline V lookup: CDR1 SGDLS, CDR2 YYNGEE. CDR3 length: 16 residues. V shed 0 bases, J shed 4 bases, and the junction held 7 bases outside the gene matches. The CDR3 spells CASSVEGTGVEYEQYF. The CDR3, as DNA: TGTGCCAGCAGCGTAGAAGGGACAGGGGTGGAGTACGAGCAGTACTTC.

The chain employs TRBV11-2 and TRBJ2-7, with 9 bases that match TRBD1. This CDR3 has 17 residues. In germline, CDR1 is SGHAT, CDR2 FQNNGV. V trimming: 1 base; J trimming: 0 bases; junction bases outside the gene matches: 7. CDR3 region: CASSLGRGTGSSYEQYF. The CDR3, as DNA: TGTGCCAGCAGCTTAGGACGGGGGACAGGGAGCTCCTACGAGCAGTACTTC.

The rearrangement links TRBV27 to TRBJ2-1; D uncertain. The CDR3 length is 12 residues. The germline V gene has CDR1 MNHEY and CDR2 SMNVEV (reference sequence). The germline V and J ends were trimmed by 6 bases and 15 bases, with 18 bases remaining between them. CDR3 DNA sequence: TGTGCCAGCAGCCCAGACTTGGCCCTTTGGTTCTTC. Its translation: CASSPDLALWFF.

This chain uses TRBV10-3 with TRBJ2-7; D is perhaps TRBD1 or TRBD2 (5 bases each). Per the germline V gene, CDR1 is ENHRY and CDR2 is SYGVKD. Trimming removed 10 bases from V and 0 bases from J, with 10 bases in between. The CDR3 runs 12 residues. CDR3 loop: CATGTASYEQYF. CDR3 nucleotides: TGTGCCACCGGGACGGCCTCCTACGAGCAGTACTTC.

The chain employs TRBV23-1 and TRBJ1-5, with unresolved D. Being an ORF, TRBV23-1 has a function that is uncertain. Deletions cut 4 bases from V and 2 bases from J, with 15 bases between. The CDR3 has 16 amino acids. The DNA for the CDR3 is TGCGCCAGCAGTCGACCCCCTAAAACGGGCAATCAGCCCCAGCATTTT. Translation: CASSRPPKTGNQPQHF.

The chain uses TRBV5-1 and TRBJ2-6, with D maybe TRBD1 (5 bases). The CDR3 length is 15 residues. The V end was cut by 6 bases, the J end by 0 bases, with 10 bases between. CDR1 is SGHRS and CDR2 is YFSETQ in the germline V gene. In DNA, the CDR3 is TGCGCCAGCAACTTAGACAGCTCTGGGGCCAACGTCCTGACTTTC. Protein: CASNLDSSGANVLTF.

The genes are TRBV28 and TRBJ1-2; 7 positions match TRBD1. The CDR3 runs to 19 residues. CDR1 and CDR2 from the germline V gene are MDHEN and SYDVKM. The junction had 18 bases not matched to a gene; V was cut back by 5 bases and J by 0 bases. CDR3 protein: CASSTSGRDSSSPNYGYTF. In nucleotides, the CDR3 is TGTGCCAGCAGTACCTCTGGCCGGGACAGTTCATCCCCTAACTATGGCTACACCTTC.

The genes are TRBV10-3 and TRBJ2-4; D might be TRBD1 or TRBD2, each matching 5 bases. The V end lost 5 bases, the J end lost 1 base, and 15 bases lay between the germline ends. CDR3 length: 16 residues. Per germline, CDR1 ENHRY and CDR2 SYGVKD. The CDR3: CAISSRDPGAKNIQYF. CDR3 coding DNA: TGTGCCATCAGTAGCCGGGACCCGGGGGCCAAAAACATTCAGTACTTC.